These T cell receptor beta chains were read from a single sample in a study of radiotherapy plus CTLA-4 blockade in lung cancer. The data were produced by immunoSEQ multiplex PCR, yet TCRdb's version contains in-frame clones alone and is incomplete. Of approximately 89,000 clones listed, about 78% were seen once; the top ten hold approximately 3.8%. Specimen: peripheral blood, collected from a patient treated with radiotherapy plus ipilimumab. The receptors were gathered from a human donor with non-small cell lung cancer who had a partial response to radiotherapy plus ipilimumab. Some clones in this sample may be carry-over from other donors' samples. Each CDR3 is given with its conserved first and last residue. D genes are given only for firm matches. The size of a clone is reported for some rows only, either as once, few or many, or as a class for expanded clones.

v_call,clone_size,j_call,d_call,cdr3_aa,cdr3_nt
TRBV11-2,-,TRBJ2-5,-,CASSSSGGRGTQYF,TGTGCCAGCAGCTCCTCAGGGGGGCGGGGGACCCAGTACTTC
TRBV28,-,TRBJ2-1,-,CASSSAGAVIDNEQFF,TGTGCCAGCAGTTCAGCCGGTGCGGTTATTGACAATGAGCAGTTCTTC
TRBV29-1,-,TRBJ2-1,TRBD2,CSVEWATSGRGSIHNEQFF,TGCAGCGTTGAATGGGCGACTAGCGGGAGAGGATCGATCCACAATGAGCAGTTCTTC
TRBV10-3,few,TRBJ2-1,TRBD2,CAISGLAGGNEQFF,TGTGCCATCAGTGGACTAGCGGGAGGGAATGAGCAGTTCTTC
TRBV5-4,once,TRBJ1-2,TRBD1,CASSQWTGLGGYTF,TGTGCCAGCAGCCAGTGGACAGGGCTGGGTGGCTACACCTTC
TRBV25-1,-,TRBJ2-4,-,CASSERGLKNIQYF,TGTGCCAGCAGTGAAAGGGGCCTCAAAAACATTCAGTACTTC
TRBV7-5,-,TRBJ2-1,-,CARTRPRSLNEQFF,TGTGCCAGAACCAGACCCAGGTCGCTCAATGAGCAGTTCTTC
TRBV10-3,-,TRBJ2-5,TRBD2,CAISAGLAEAETQYF,TGTGCCATCAGTGCGGGACTAGCGGAGGCAGAGACCCAGTACTTC
TRBV5-1,-,TRBJ2-5,TRBD2,CASSLAIGGSAETQYF,TGCGCCAGCAGCTTGGCCATCGGCGGGAGTGCGGAGACCCAGTACTTC
TRBV7-8,-,TRBJ2-7,TRBD2,CASSLSGGGASYEQYF,TGTGCCAGCAGCTTATCGGGCGGGGGGGCTTCCTACGAGCAGTACTTC
TRBV9,-,TRBJ2-7,-,CASSVAGTLLTYEQYF,TGTGCCAGCAGCGTAGCCGGGACTCTCTTAACCTACGAGCAGTACTTC
TRBV29-1,-,TRBJ2-3,TRBD2,CSAKGASGRTDTQYF,TGCAGCGCAAAAGGGGCTAGCGGGAGGACAGATACGCAGTATTTT
TRBV19,-,TRBJ2-3,TRBD1,CASSIQGQGDTQYF,TGTGCCAGTAGTATCCAAGGACAGGGGGATACGCAGTATTTT
TRBV2,-,TRBJ1-5,-,CASQREFGNQPQHF,TGTGCCAGCCAGAGGGAGTTTGGCAATCAGCCCCAGCATTTT
TRBV7-3,-,TRBJ2-3,-,CASSSTGLRGDTQYF,TGTGCCAGCAGCTCGACAGGTCTTCGTGGAGATACGCAGTATTTT
TRBV19,-,TRBJ1-4,TRBD1,CASSQEQGASNEKLFF,TGTGCCAGTAGTCAGGAGCAGGGGGCGAGTAATGAAAAACTGTTTTTT
TRBV7-2,-,TRBJ1-1,TRBD1,CASSQPTGGTEAFF,TGTGCCAGCAGCCAGCCTACAGGGGGCACTGAAGCTTTCTTT
TRBV11-2,once,TRBJ1-2,TRBD1,CASSSQGMTGYTF,TGTGCCAGCAGCTCACAGGGGATGACGGGCTACACCTTC
TRBV9,-,TRBJ2-3,TRBD2,CASSHREGGTDTQYF,TGTGCCAGCAGTCATAGGGAGGGCGGCACAGATACGCAGTATTTT
TRBV9,few,TRBJ2-3,-,CASSYGQLTDTQYF,TGTGCCAGCAGCTACGGACAGCTCACAGATACGCAGTATTTT
TRBV29-1,once,TRBJ1-4,TRBD1,CSVQGARGATNEKLFF,TGCAGCGTGCAGGGGGCGAGGGGTGCAACTAATGAAAAACTGTTTTTT
TRBV2,-,TRBJ1-2,TRBD1,CASSGQGYGYTF,TGTGCCAGCAGTGGACAGGGATATGGCTACACCTTC
TRBV21-1,-,TRBJ2-7,-,CASSWTSGVSYEQYF,TGTGCCAGCAGCTGGACTAGCGGGGTTTCCTACGAGCAGTACTTC
TRBV19,-,TRBJ1-2,-,CASSPDTSDGYTF,TGTGCCAGTAGCCCAGACACGTCAGATGGCTACACCTTC
TRBV7-9,-,TRBJ1-2,TRBD1,CASSLPTGVRYGYTF,TGTGCCAGCAGCCTGCCTACAGGGGTGCGCTATGGCTACACCTTC
TRBV4-1,-,TRBJ2-7,-,CASSQPGTKYEQYF,TGCGCCAGCAGCCAACCCGGGACAAAATACGAGCAGTACTTC
TRBV11-2,-,TRBJ2-1,-,CASSLSRTASYNEQFF,TGTGCCAGCAGCCTATCGCGGACAGCCTCCTACAATGAGCAGTTCTTC
TRBV9,-,TRBJ2-3,TRBD2,CASSVGAGVTDTQYF,TGTGCCAGCAGCGTAGGCGCGGGAGTCACAGATACGCAGTATTTT
TRBV7-9,-,TRBJ2-3,TRBD2,CASSPWLAGERGTDTQYF,TGTGCCAGCAGCCCTTGGCTAGCGGGAGAAAGGGGGACAGATACGCAGTATTTT
TRBV9,-,TRBJ2-3,TRBD2,CASSKRTSGGTDTQYF,TGTGCCAGCAGCAAACGGACTAGCGGGGGCACAGATACGCAGTATTTT
TRBV28,-,TRBJ2-7,TRBD2,CASSRPGLGSYEQYF,TGTGCCAGCAGTCGACCGGGACTAGGGTCTTACGAGCAGTACTTC
TRBV19,-,TRBJ2-7,TRBD1,CASSPTGTGVYEQYF,TGTGCCAGTAGTCCGACCGGGACAGGAGTCTACGAGCAGTACTTC
TRBV7-9,-,TRBJ1-1,-,CASSRAFGLGTEAFF,TGTGCCAGCAGCCGAGCTTTCGGGTTGGGCACTGAAGCTTTCTTT
TRBV7-2,medium-sized,TRBJ1-4,-,CASSPDTFNEKLFF,TGTGCCAGCAGCCCCGACACATTTAATGAAAAACTGTTTTTT
TRBV4-2,few,TRBJ1-2,-,CASSQLTGNYGYTF,TGTGCCAGCAGCCAACTTACGGGGAACTATGGCTACACCTTC
TRBV11-3,-,TRBJ1-6,-,CASSLEQFSPLHF,TGTGCCAGCAGCTTAGAACAATTCTCACCCCTCCACTTT
TRBV28,-,TRBJ2-3,TRBD2,CDSSNLAGRTDTQYF,TGTGACAGCAGCAATCTAGCGGGGAGAACAGATACGCAGTATTTT
TRBV5-6,few,TRBJ2-5,TRBD1,CASSWWTGGTQYF,TGTGCCAGCAGCTGGTGGACAGGAGGGACCCAGTACTTC
TRBV2,-,TRBJ1-1,TRBD1,CASRQERTGRNTEAFF,TGTGCCAGCAGACAAGAGAGGACAGGGAGGAACACTGAAGCTTTCTTT
TRBV29-1,-,TRBJ2-7,-,CSVVPSGSSYEQYF,TGCAGCGTTGTCCCTAGTGGGAGCTCCTACGAGCAGTACTTC
TRBV6-5,once,TRBJ2-7,-,CASRGGPYEQYF,TGTGCCAGCAGAGGGGGTCCCTACGAGCAGTACTTC
TRBV28,-,TRBJ2-1,-,CASMAPQDYEQFF,TGTGCCAGCATGGCACCCCAGGATTATGAGCAGTTCTTC
TRBV6-5,-,TRBJ2-1,-,CASSSGTIINNEQFF,TGTGCCAGCAGTTCTGGAACTATTATTAACAATGAGCAGTTCTTC
TRBV9,-,TRBJ1-3,-,CASSPGGTSGNTIYF,TGTGCCAGCAGCCCTGGGGGGACCTCTGGAAACACCATATATTTT
TRBV7-9,-,TRBJ2-5,TRBD1,CASSPRGTGKGQYF,TGTGCCAGCAGCCCCAGAGGGACAGGCAAAGGGCAGTACTTC
TRBV11-3,-,TRBJ1-1,-,CASSRQVTTEAFF,TGTGCCAGCAGCAGACAGGTGACCACTGAAGCTTTCTTT
TRBV11-3,-,TRBJ1-4,TRBD1,CASSSPDRGGEKLFF,TGTGCCAGCAGCTCCCCGGACAGGGGTGGTGAAAAACTGTTTTTT
TRBV11-1,-,TRBJ1-3,TRBD1,CASSAGQSSGNTIYF,TGTGCCAGCTCCGCGGGACAGAGCTCTGGAAACACCATATATTTT
TRBV7-9,-,TRBJ1-1,TRBD1,CASSRFRGTGGPVNTEAFF,TGTGCCAGCAGCCGTTTCAGAGGGACAGGGGGCCCTGTGAACACTGAAGCTTTCTTT
TRBV6-5,-,TRBJ1-3,TRBD1,CASRQGSFSGNTIYF,TGTGCCAGCAGACAGGGGAGTTTTTCTGGAAACACCATATATTTT